Listed below are T cell receptor beta chains from one sample, sequenced in a study of blood T cell repertoires in COVID-19. The table came from immunoSEQ multiplex PCR; TCRdb's copy has only in-frame clones and leaves some out. Among about 180,000 clones listed, about 91% were seen once. Specimen: PBMCs or T cells enriched from blood (not recorded which). These receptors originate from a woman aged 40 to 50 with acute COVID-19. Both conserved end residues are part of each CDR3. The order of the fields is CDR3 DNA, CDR3 protein, J gene, CDR3 length, clone size, D gene, V gene. D genes are given only for firm matches. Rows give clone size only sometimes, using once, few, many, or a class for an expanded clone.

TGCGCCAGCAGCTTGGCGCAGGGGGCAAGGGGTGGCTACACCTTC CASSLAQGARGGYTF TRBJ1-2 15 once TRBD1 TRBV5-1
TGTGCCAGCAGTGATCCCCCAGTACAAGAGACCCAGTACTTC CASSDPPVQETQYF TRBJ2-5 14 . . TRBV6-1
TGTGCCACGCAACAGGGGGGAAGCACAGATACGCAGTATTTT CATQQGGSTDTQYF TRBJ2-3 14 once TRBD1 TRBV6-5
TGTGCCAACCAACGGGAGGGGATACGAACAGATACGCAGTATTTT CANQREGIRTDTQYF TRBJ2-3 15 . TRBD2 TRBV2
TGTGCCAGCTCACCCACAGGGGACCCCTACGAGCAGTACTTC CASSPTGDPYEQYF TRBJ2-7 14 . TRBD1 TRBV18
TGCGCCAGCAGCCTCTTAGGGGGGGGAGGCTCCTACAATGAGCAGTTCTTC CASSLLGGGGSYNEQFF TRBJ2-1 17 once . TRBV4-3
TGTGCCTGGAGCGAGTCTTCCCCCTACGAGCAGTACTTC CAWSESSPYEQYF TRBJ2-7 13 . . TRBV30
TGTGCCAGCAGCCTGGGCATGAACACTGAAGCTTTCTTT CASSLGMNTEAFF TRBJ1-1 13 . . TRBV14
TGTGCCAGCAGCCAACTAGACAGGGAAATGAACACCGGGGAGCTGTTTTTT CASSQLDREMNTGELFF TRBJ2-2 17 . TRBD1 TRBV3-1/TRBV3-2
TGTGCCAGCAAGAGCGCCTCTGGAAACACCATATATTTT CASKSASGNTIYF TRBJ1-3 13 . . TRBV2
TGCAAGGACAGGGGGAGGCACGAGCAGTACTTC CKDRGRHEQYF TRBJ2-7 11 . TRBD1 TRBV20-1
TGTGCCAGCAGTGGGACAGGCCTAACTGAAAAACTGTTTTTT CASSGTGLTEKLFF TRBJ1-4 14 . TRBD1 TRBV2
TGTGCCAGCAGTTTAGTTGGGGGACTGGCAGATACGCAGTATTTT CASSLVGGLADTQYF TRBJ2-3 15 once . TRBV28
TGTGCCAGTAGTATAACTAGCGGGTGGGGGGATGAGCAGTTCTTC CASSITSGWGDEQFF TRBJ2-1 15 . TRBD2 TRBV19
TGCGCCAGCAGTCATGACAGGGTGAACACCGGGGAGCTGTTTTTT CASSHDRVNTGELFF TRBJ2-2 15 . TRBD1 TRBV23-1
TGTGCCAGCTCACCCGGCGGTAATTTAGCGGCCTACGAGCAGTACTTC CASSPGGNLAAYEQYF TRBJ2-7 16 . . TRBV18
TGTGCCAGCAGCGTAGGACAGGGGTCGCCCCGACACGAGCAGTACTTC CASSVGQGSPRHEQYF TRBJ2-7 16 . TRBD1 TRBV9
TGTGCCAGCAGCTTGGGGACAGGGACCACTGAAGCTTTCTTT CASSLGTGTTEAFF TRBJ1-1 14 . TRBD1 TRBV5-5
TGTGCCACCAGTCTGAGACCGGGACACAATTCGAACACCGGGGAGCTGTTTTTT CATSLRPGHNSNTGELFF TRBJ2-2 18 many . TRBV24-1
TGCGCCAGCAGCCAAGGACTAGCGGGGGGTGCAGCCAAAAACATTCAGTACTTC CASSQGLAGGAAKNIQYF TRBJ2-4 18 . TRBD2 TRBV4-1
TGTGCCAGTGGGACAGGGTATAATTCACCCCTCCACTTT CASGTGYNSPLHF TRBJ1-6 13 . TRBD1 TRBV6-5
TGTGCCAGCAGTCTTGAGGAGGGGCAGCCCCAGCATTTT CASSLEEGQPQHF TRBJ1-5 13 . . TRBV27
TGTGCCAGCAGTGGCGTACTCAGACTAGCGGGAGTAGGCACAGATACGCAGTATTTT CASSGVLRLAGVGTDTQYF TRBJ2-3 19 . TRBD2 TRBV6-2/TRBV6-3
TGTGCCAGCAGCCTCCCAGGATCACCCCTCCACTTT CASSLPGSPLHF TRBJ1-6 12 . . TRBV5-6
TGTGCCAGCAGTTACGAGGGGGCCTCTGGAAACACCATATATTTT CASSYEGASGNTIYF TRBJ1-3 15 . TRBD1 TRBV6-5
TGTGCCAGCTCACCGACGACAGGGAGTTTCACTGAAGCTTTCTTT CASSPTTGSFTEAFF TRBJ1-1 15 . TRBD1 TRBV18
TGTGCCAGCAGCTTGGGACAGGGGATGGGGGGCTACACCTTC CASSLGQGMGGYTF TRBJ1-2 14 . TRBD1 TRBV5-6
TGTGCCAGCAGTCGGGACAGGGGCGAAGAGACCCAGTACTTC CASSRDRGEETQYF TRBJ2-5 14 . TRBD1 TRBV6-5
TGTGCCAGCAGCGGAGGCACTGACCAAGAGACCCAGTACTTC CASSGGTDQETQYF TRBJ2-5 14 . . TRBV9
TGTGCCAGCAGTGAACCCCGAGGAGTTCTGCCCCTCATGAACACTGAAGCTTTCTTT CASSEPRGVLPLMNTEAFF TRBJ1-1 19 . . TRBV6-1
TGTGCCAGCAGCTTAGCGGGGATTCAGTACTTC CASSLAGIQYF TRBJ2-4 11 once . TRBV13
TGTGCCAGCAGCCCGCCTAGCGGGGGGCCCTACAATGAGCAGTTCTTC CASSPPSGGPYNEQFF TRBJ2-1 16 . TRBD2 TRBV3-1/TRBV3-2
TGTGCCAGCAGCCCTGGACTAGCGGGGGCCCCGAACACCGGGGAGCTGTTTTTT CASSPGLAGAPNTGELFF TRBJ2-2 18 . TRBD2 TRBV7-3
TGCGCCAGCCAGCGAGGACAGGGGTGGGATGAGCAGTTCTTC CASQRGQGWDEQFF TRBJ2-1 14 once TRBD1 TRBV5-1
TGCGCCAGCAGCTGGGAGGAGAACTATGGCTACACCTTC CASSWEENYGYTF TRBJ1-2 13 . . TRBV5-1
TGTGCCAGTAGTGTATCCGGTAGCGGGGATCTGAATGAGCAGTTCTTC CASSVSGSGDLNEQFF TRBJ2-1 16 . TRBD2 TRBV19
TGTGCCAGCTCACCGCTACAGGGGAGCACAGATACGCAGTATTTT CASSPLQGSTDTQYF TRBJ2-3 15 . TRBD1 TRBV18
TGCGCCAGCAGCTTGGGGTCGGGTCCGACTAGCTCTGGAAACACCATATATTTT CASSLGSGPTSSGNTIYF TRBJ1-3 18 . . TRBV5-1
TGTGCCAGCAGCTTAGCGGTGGCGACGTCCGGGAGTTACACCGGGGAGCTGTTTTTT CASSLAVATSGSYTGELFF TRBJ2-2 19 . . TRBV7-6
TGCAGCGCCGTGCTGCGCGGGAGATTTAGCACAGATACGCAGTATTTT CSAVLRGRFSTDTQYF TRBJ2-3 16 . TRBD2 TRBV29-1